The rows below give T cell receptor beta chains drawn from one sample of a study of cytomegalovirus exposure and HLA in healthy donors. The assay was immunoSEQ multiplex PCR, and TCRdb's table has in-frame clones only and misses some. The sample includes 90,000 to 120,000 clones, more than 65% of them seen just once. The sequenced material came from PBMCs. These receptors came from a woman between 45 and 60 years old in good health and CMV-seropositive. The CDR3 runs from the conserved cysteine through the conserved F or W. D genes are given only for firm matches. Rows may omit the clone size; those that give it use once, few, many or a size class.

clone size	D gene	J gene	V gene	CDR3 protein	CDR3 DNA
NA	NA	TRBJ1-2	TRBV29-1	CSVEWTLGGYTF	TGCAGCGTTGAGTGGACTCTGGGAGGCTACACCTTC
once	NA	TRBJ1-1	TRBV6-4	CASSEPPGVNTEAFF	TGTGCCAGCAGTGAGCCGCCGGGTGTGAACACTGAAGCTTTCTTT
NA	TRBD2	TRBJ2-1	TRBV9	CASSVELSGRVGEQFF	TGTGCCAGCAGCGTAGAATTAAGCGGGAGAGTCGGTGAGCAGTTCTTC
NA	NA	TRBJ1-5	TRBV19	CATTKEGDGHRASNQPQHF	TGTGCCACTACGAAAGAGGGCGACGGGCATAGGGCTAGCAATCAGCCCCAGCATTTT
NA	TRBD2	TRBJ2-7	TRBV9	CASSVGLAGGYEQYF	TGTGCCAGCAGCGTTGGACTAGCGGGAGGATACGAGCAGTACTTC
NA	TRBD1	TRBJ2-7	TRBV5-1	CASSSTGANYEQYF	TGCGCCAGCAGCTCGACAGGGGCGAACTACGAGCAGTACTTC
NA	TRBD2	TRBJ2-1	TRBV10-2	CASRAGTSGTEQFF	TGCGCCAGCAGAGCCGGGACTAGCGGGACTGAGCAGTTCTTC
NA	NA	TRBJ1-3	TRBV6-6	CASRVTDNRNTIYF	TGTGCCAGCAGAGTTACAGATAACAGAAACACCATATATTTT
few	NA	TRBJ2-3	TRBV7-9	CASSLVRGQNTDTQYF	TGTGCCAGCAGCTTAGTAAGAGGGCAGAACACAGATACGCAGTATTTT
once	NA	TRBJ1-5	TRBV6-1	CASSGEALIGPQHF	TGTGCCAGCAGTGGCGAGGCCCTGATAGGGCCCCAGCATTTT
few	NA	TRBJ1-1	TRBV19	CASSISRAGGGAFF	TGTGCCAGTAGTATTTCCAGGGCCGGCGGTGGAGCTTTCTTT
NA	NA	TRBJ2-5	TRBV12-2	CASRLGLAGGETQYF	TGTGCAAGTCGCTTGGGACTAGCGGGAGGAGAGACCCAGTACTTC
NA	NA	TRBJ1-2	TRBV19	CASSINSYHRNNYGYTF	TGTGCCAGTAGTATAAACAGCTACCATCGGAATAACTATGGCTACACCTTC
NA	TRBD2	TRBJ2-7	TRBV19	CASRRGSGGLYEQYF	TGTGCCAGTAGGCGTGGTTCGGGAGGGCTCTACGAGCAGTACTTC
NA	NA	TRBJ1-5	TRBV6-5	CASSSRGINQPQHF	TGTGCCAGCAGTTCCCGAGGGATAAATCAGCCCCAGCATTTT
NA	NA	TRBJ1-2	TRBV6-6	CASSYSTVAAYGYTF	TGTGCCAGCAGTTACTCGACAGTCGCCGCCTATGGCTACACCTTC
NA	NA	TRBJ1-1	TRBV2	CASSGGATLNTEAFF	TGTGCCAGCAGCGGAGGGGCCACTTTGAACACTGAAGCTTTCTTT
NA	TRBD1	TRBJ1-1	TRBV7-7	CASSPDRLGEAFF	TGTGCTAGCAGCCCGGACAGGTTAGGGGAAGCTTTCTTT
NA	NA	TRBJ1-3	TRBV15	CATSRDMRASGNTIYF	TGTGCCACCAGCAGAGATATGAGAGCCTCTGGAAACACCATATATTTT
few	NA	TRBJ1-4	TRBV7-9	CASTSSNEKLFF	TGTGCCAGCACGTCTAGTAATGAAAAACTGTTTTTT
NA	TRBD1	TRBJ1-5	TRBV7-9	CASSWTGGDQPQHF	TGTGCCAGCAGCTGGACAGGGGGGGATCAGCCCCAGCATTTT
few	NA	TRBJ1-2	TRBV6-1	CASSYSGYTF	TGTGCCAGCAGTTACTCTGGCTACACCTTC
NA	NA	TRBJ1-5	TRBV18	CASSPRDTNNQPQHF	TGTGCCAGCTCACCACGGGACACGAACAATCAGCCCCAGCATTTT
NA	TRBD1	TRBJ2-7	TRBV6-5	CASRSRDRAFYEQYF	TGTGCCAGCAGGAGCCGGGACAGAGCGTTCTACGAGCAGTACTTC
NA	TRBD1	TRBJ2-5	TRBV11-1	CASTTQGVVQETQYF	TGTGCCAGCACCACTCAGGGGGTGGTACAAGAGACCCAGTACTTC